A single sample gave rise to the 20 T cell receptor beta chains below, sequenced in a study of cytomegalovirus exposure and HLA in healthy donors. Both 60 Vbeta primers and 13 Jbeta primers went into the PCR. Assay: immunoSEQ multiplex PCR; the TCRdb copy retains only in-frame clones and omits some. The top ten hold 1.4% of the sample, which has more than 200,000 clones, roughly 83% seen once. The sample was PBMCs. The receptors were sampled from a girl under 18 in good health and CMV-seronegative.

This rearrangement joins TRBV6-6 to TRBJ1-1; a weak D match, TRBD1 (5 bases). CDR1 is MNHNY, CDR2 SVGAGI, per germline (reference sequence). The CDR3 has 13 residues. The germline V and J ends were trimmed by 7 bases and 6 bases, with 15 bases remaining between them. The chain's CDR3 is CASTPRGYSEAFF. The CDR3 nucleotides are TGTGCCAGCACCCCCCGGGGGTACTCTGAAGCTTTCTTT.

The genes are TRBV7-3 and TRBJ1-1; D remains unclear. CDR1 is SGHTA, CDR2 FQGTGA, per germline. This CDR3 is built from 15 residues. Trimming stripped 0 bases from V and 0 bases from J, with 8 bases between. The CDR3 here is CASSLTWAMNTEAFF. The CDR3 coding sequence is TGTGCCAGCAGCTTAACTTGGGCCATGAACACTGAAGCTTTCTTT.

This chain's CDR3 is CASSLDPQGLYEQYF. The CDR3 nucleotides are TGTGCCAGCAGCTTAGACCCTCAGGGTCTCTACGAGCAGTACTTC. V and J are TRBV7-6 and TRBJ2-7, with D perhaps TRBD1 (5 bases). V was cut by 1 base and J by 3 bases, with 13 bases left in between. Germline loops: CDR1 SGHVS, CDR2 FNYEAQ. CDR3 length: 15 amino acids. Variable domain in full (rest from reference TRBV7-6 and TRBJ2-7): GAGVSQSPRYKVTKRGQDVALRCDPISGHVSLYWYRQALGQGPEFLTYFNYEAQQDKSGLPNDRFSAERPEGSISTLTIQRTEQRDSAMYRCASSLDPQGLYEQYFGPGTRLTVT.

This clone appeared a few times. V is TRBV19 and J is TRBJ2-5; D is perhaps TRBD1 (6 bases). Per germline, CDR1 LNHDA and CDR2 SQIVND (reference sequence). The CDR3 sequence is 13 residues long. V shed 7 bases and J shed 3 bases, with 12 bases lying between them. As DNA, the CDR3 is TGTGCCAGTAAAGCCTCAGGGGAAGAGACCCAGTACTTC. This gives the protein CASKASGEETQYF.

This clone was seen a few times. This rearrangement joins TRBV4-2 to TRBJ1-1; tentative D call: TRBD1 (5 bases). Germline V gives CDR1 LGHNA, CDR2 YNFKEQ. There are 16 residues in the CDR3. V was trimmed by 4 bases and J by 0 bases, leaving 15 bases between them. The CDR3 bases are TGTGCCAGCAGCCTACATAAATCGACAGTGAACACTGAAGCTTTCTTT. It codes for CASSLHKSTVNTEAFF.

The J gene is TRBJ1-5, the V gene TRBV30; maybe TRBD1 (6 bases). CDR1 and CDR2 from the germline V gene are GTSNPN and SVGIG (reference sequence). The CDR3 extends over 14 amino acids. Trimming took off 2 bases at V and 9 bases at J, with 17 bases between the two ends. CDR3 residues: CAWSFSAQGSPQHF. The CDR3 DNA sequence: TGTGCCTGGAGTTTCTCTGCCCAGGGGTCGCCCCAGCATTTT.

V is TRBV25-1 and J is TRBJ1-1; TRBD1 matches 9 bases. The germline CDR1 and CDR2 sequences are MGHDK and SYGVNS. The CDR3 length is 13 residues. V shed 6 bases, J shed 4 bases, and the junction held 3 bases outside the gene matches. CDR3 DNA sequence: TGTGCCAGCAGGGGACAGGGATCCACTGAAGCTTTCTTT. Encoded protein: CASRGQGSTEAFF.

V and J are TRBV19 and TRBJ1-1; D is perhaps TRBD1 (5 bases). The ends were cut back, 8 bases at V and 1 base at J, with 17 bases in the middle. Germline-derived CDR1 and CDR2 are LNHDA and SQIVND (reference sequence). The CDR3 runs 15 residues. The CDR3 protein is CASRLGNRRNTEAFF. CDR3 in DNA: TGTGCCAGTCGATTAGGGAACAGGAGGAACACTGAAGCTTTCTTT.

CDR3 sequence (DNA): TGTGCCATCGGGGACAGAAAACAACAAGAGACCCAGTACTTC. This translates into CAIGDRKQQETQYF. This chain links TRBV10-3 with TRBJ2-5; TRBD1 agrees at 7 bases. The V segment lost 8 bases and the J segment 2 bases; nucleotides outside the gene matches: 8. Germline V gene data show CDR1 as ENHRY and CDR2 as SYGVKD. The CDR3 is 14 amino acids.

The J gene is TRBJ2-2, the V gene TRBV9, with 10 nucleotides matching TRBD1. V dropped 1 base and J dropped 0; count of bases not matched to a gene: 3. Germline V CDR1 and CDR2: SGDLS, YYNGEE. The length of the CDR3 is 17 residues. The CDR3 DNA is TGTGCCAGCAGCGTACCGGGACAGGGGCCGAACACCGGGGAGCTGTTTTTT. This encodes CASSVPGQGPNTGELFF. Combining the CDR3 with reference TRBV9 and TRBJ2-2 gives the whole variable domain DSGVTQTPKHLITATGQRVTLRCSPRSGDLSVYWYQQSLDQGLQFLIQYYNGEERAKGNILERFSAQQFPDLHSELNLSSLELGDSALYFCASSVPGQGPNTGELFFGEGSRLTVL.

The chain carries TRBV27 and TRBJ1-5; TRBD1 agrees at 7 bases. This CDR3 has 14 residues. Trimming cost V 5 bases and J 7 bases; bases outside gene matches: 8. CDR1 MNHEY and CDR2 SMNVEV come from the germline V gene (reference sequence). CDR3 sequence (DNA): TGTGCCAGCAGTCCCACAGGGGAGGTCCAGCCCCAGCATTTT. It translates to CASSPTGEVQPQHF.

The gene calls are TRBV7-2 and TRBJ2-5; 9 nucleotides agree with TRBD2. The V and J ends lost 1 base and 5 bases, in that order; junction bases with no gene match: 11. This CDR3 is built from 17 residues. The germline V gene encodes CDR1 SGHTA and CDR2 FQGNSA. CDR3 residues: CASSLGARRGGVETQYF. In DNA form, the CDR3 reads TGTGCCAGCAGCTTAGGAGCGCGGCGGGGGGGCGTTGAGACCCAGTACTTC.

The J gene is TRBJ2-4, the V gene TRBV7-9; perhaps TRBD1 as D (6 bases). The CDR3 runs to 19 residues. Looked up from germline, CDR1 is SEHNR and CDR2 is FQNEAQ (reference sequence). The V end lost 4 bases, the J end lost 2 bases, and 24 bases lay between the germline ends. This CDR3 is CASSSTPHGDRQSKNIQYF. The CDR3 DNA follows: TGTGCCAGCAGCTCCACCCCCCACGGAGACAGGCAGTCCAAAAACATTCAGTACTTC.

The chain links TRBV6-5 to TRBJ1-2, with TRBD1 as a possible D gene (5 bases). Germline V lookup: CDR1 MNHEY, CDR2 SVGAGI. The CDR3 runs to 11 residues. V dropped 6 bases and J dropped 9 bases, with 11 bases sitting between them. The CDR3 region is CASRRQSSYTF. The CDR3 nucleotides are TGTGCCAGCAGGCGACAGTCAAGCTACACCTTC.

CDR3 residues: CASRLAGTNTGELFF. The DNA of the CDR3 is TGTGCCAGCAGGTTAGCGGGGACGAACACCGGGGAGCTGTTTTTT. The chain recombines TRBV28 with TRBJ2-2; 8 bases are a match to TRBD2. Trimming took 6 bases from V and 0 from J; bases not matched to a gene: 3. Germline CDR1 reads MDHEN; CDR2 reads SYDVKM. This CDR3 region has 15 residues.

The rearrangement joins TRBV10-2 to TRBJ2-7; the match to TRBD1 covers 9 bases. Germline V gene sequence: CDR1 WSHSY, CDR2 SAAADI. This CDR3 is 14 amino acids long. V was pared by 3 bases and J by 3 bases, with 3 bases of the junction left unmatched. For the CDR3, the DNA is TGCGCCAGCAGTGAAGGGACAGGGTACTACGAGCAGTACTTC. Protein: CASSEGTGYYEQYF.

This chain joins TRBV30 and TRBJ1-3, with D possibly TRBD1 on 5 matching bases. The CDR3 sequence is 13 residues long. The ends were cut back, 8 bases at V and 1 base at J, with 12 bases in the middle. In germline, CDR1 is GTSNPN, CDR2 SVGIG (reference sequence). The CDR3 reads CAGGGVSGNTIYF. In DNA, the CDR3 is TGTGCCGGGGGAGGGGTGTCTGGAAACACCATATATTTT.

This clone occurred once. This sequence joins TRBV9 and TRBJ1-6; D is possibly TRBD1 (6 bases). Germline V gene data show CDR1 as SGDLS and CDR2 as YYNGEE. The CDR3 spans 13 residues. Between the trimmed V and J ends, which lost 0 bases and 10 bases, there was a span of 8 bases. CDR3 region: CASSVVGGSPLHF. Written as DNA, the CDR3 is TGTGCCAGCAGCGTAGTAGGGGGATCACCCCTCCACTTT.

V is TRBV6-5 and J is TRBJ1-6; D is unresolved. V lost 5 bases and J 0 bases, leaving 8 bases between the germline ends. The CDR3 is 15 residues long. CDR1 is MNHEY and CDR2 is SVGAGI in the germline V gene. CDR3 coding DNA: TGTGCCAGCAGTCTTGAGAGCTCCTATAATTCACCCCTCCACTTT. Its translation is CASSLESSYNSPLHF.

Only one count was recorded for this clone. The chain is built from TRBV7-9 and TRBJ2-7, with D hard to call. V lost 4 bases to trimming and J lost 3 bases, with 4 bases between them. This CDR3 comprises 11 residues. Germline-derived CDR1 and CDR2 are SEHNR and FQNEAQ (reference sequence). The chain's CDR3 is CASSSNYEQYF. Written as DNA, the CDR3 is TGTGCCAGCAGCTCCAACTACGAGCAGTACTTC.